This T cell receptor (beta chain) appears in the sequencing data of a study of CD8+CD57+ T cells in acquired aplastic anemia. Per the germline V gene, CDR1 is SGHTA and CDR2 is FQGNSA. V lost 1 base to trimming and J lost 8 bases, with 5 bases between them. This CDR3 has 12 amino acids. Genomic DNA templated the TCR beta VDJ and CDR3 profiling. MiXCR, applied by TCRdb to the reads, yields one record per CDR3 protein. The table has hundreds of thousands of distinct CDR3 sequences, under 40% seen once. CD8+CD57+ cell expansion had been shown by flow cytometry in patients chosen for sequencing. The sequencing sample was made of sorted CD4+, CD8+, or CD8+CD57+ T cells (not recorded which) from PBMCs. The TCR was taken from a human donor with aplastic anemia. The V call is TRBV7-2, the J call TRBJ1-4; D gene ambiguous. The chain's CDR3 is CASSLVGEKLFF. CDR3 DNA: TGTGCCAGCAGCTTAGTAGGGGAAAAACTGTTTTTT.